The 23 T cell receptor beta chains listed next were all sequenced from one sample in a study of shared clonotypes between healthy human individuals. The protocol was immunoSEQ multiplex PCR, while the TCRdb copy is restricted to in-frame clones and leaves out a portion. The table has about 600,000 clones, 95% to 98% seen once. Naive CD8 cells lacked CD45RO and underwent positive selection for CCR7, leaving out terminally differentiated effector memory CD45RA+ cells. The material sequenced was naive CD8+ T cells sorted from blood. The receptors were sampled from a man aged 25-40 years in good health.

The chain has TRBV11-2 and TRBJ2-7; no firm D call. Trimming stripped 2 bases from V and 2 bases from J, with 10 bases between. Germline V lookup: CDR1 SGHAT, CDR2 FQNNGV. The CDR3 covers 14 residues. The CDR3: CASSLYTSPYEQYF. As DNA, the CDR3 is TGTGCCAGCAGCTTATATACTTCTCCCTACGAGCAGTACTTC.

This chain connects TRBV9 to TRBJ2-4; D unresolved. This CDR3 has 13 amino acids. Germline V CDR1 and CDR2: SGDLS, YYNGEE. V was cut by 2 bases and J by 0 bases, with 3 bases left in between. CDR3 sequence (DNA): TGTGCCAGCAGCGTTCTAGCCAAAAACATTCAGTACTTC. The encoded protein is CASSVLAKNIQYF. The full variable domain, rest sourced from reference TRBV9 and TRBJ2-4, is DSGVTQTPKHLITATGQRVTLRCSPRSGDLSVYWYQQSLDQGLQFLIQYYNGEERAKGNILERFSAQQFPDLHSELNLSSLELGDSALYFCASSVLAKNIQYFGAGTRLSVL.

This chain joins TRBV13 and TRBJ2-2; D perhaps matches TRBD1 (6 bases). Germline V gives CDR1 PRHDT, CDR2 FYEKMQ (reference sequence). This CDR3 is built from 14 residues. Trimming stripped 5 bases from V and 5 bases from J, with 12 bases between. The CDR3 here is CASSPRTVTGELFF. For the CDR3, the DNA is TGTGCCAGCAGCCCCAGGACAGTAACCGGGGAGCTGTTTTTT.

CDR3 residues: CASTRGIIDRDGEQYF. The CDR3 DNA reads as TGTGCCAGCACCCGGGGGATTATAGACAGGGACGGGGAGCAGTACTTC. The gene calls are TRBV7-9 and TRBJ2-7; D perhaps matches TRBD1 (7 bases). The CDR3 totals 16 residues. With 7 bases removed from V and 7 bases from J, the gap between germline ends came to 26 bases. The germline gives CDR1 SEHNR, CDR2 FQNEAQ (reference sequence).

The V call is TRBV5-1, the J call TRBJ1-1, with 7 bases that match TRBD1. This CDR3 has 15 amino acids. After removal of 2 bases from V and 4 bases from J, the junction contained 8 bases not matched to a gene. Germline V lookup: CDR1 SGHRS, CDR2 YFSETQ. The CDR3 here is CASSLGDSLITEAFF. In DNA, the CDR3 is TGCGCCAGCAGCTTAGGGGACAGCCTAATCACTGAAGCTTTCTTT.

V gene TRBV6-5 combines with J gene TRBJ1-2, with a tentative D call TRBD1 (6 bases). V was shortened by 6 bases and J by 3 bases, with 11 bases between the two germline ends. Looked up from germline, CDR1 is MNHEY and CDR2 is SVGAGI. The CDR3 contains 13 residues. The DNA for the CDR3 is TGTGCCAGCAGAGGGGGGGAATACTATGGCTACACCTTC. Translated: CASRGGEYYGYTF.

The rearrangement uses TRBV11-2 and TRBJ2-5; 13 bases fit TRBD2. The CDR3 consists of 17 residues. Germline CDR1 SGHAT, CDR2 FQNNGV. After removal of 4 bases from V and 2 bases from J, the junction contained 7 bases not matched to a gene. The CDR3 region is CASSSRTSGRPQETQYF. CDR3 bases: TGTGCCAGCAGCTCACGGACTAGCGGGAGACCACAAGAGACCCAGTACTTC.

The J gene is TRBJ1-4, the V gene TRBV13; D is unresolved. Germline lookup yields CDR1 PRHDT and CDR2 FYEKMQ (reference sequence). The CDR3 covers 16 residues. The V gene lost 0 bases and the J gene lost 5 bases, with 13 bases spanning the gap. This CDR3 reads CASSLGKEWANEKLFF. The CDR3 DNA reads as TGTGCCAGCAGCTTAGGAAAAGAGTGGGCCAATGAAAAACTGTTTTTT.

The V gene is TRBV29-1, the J gene TRBJ1-1; D gene unclear. Germline values: CDR1 SQVTM, CDR2 ANQGSEA. The CDR3 has 12 residues. Trimming shortened V by 4 bases and J by 2 bases, and 8 bases separated the two germline ends. The CDR3 DNA follows: TGCAGCGTTGTAGGGAGAAACACTGAAGCTTTCTTT. Amino acid sequence: CSVVGRNTEAFF.

The V and J genes are TRBV7-9 and TRBJ2-3; no clear D. The CDR3 length is 14 residues. CDR1 and CDR2 from the germline V gene are SEHNR and FQNEAQ (reference sequence). V lost 4 bases to trimming and J lost 2 bases, with 10 bases between them. The CDR3 DNA reads as TGTGCCAGCAGCTCCCTCTGGTCCACAGATACGCAGTATTTT. Residues: CASSSLWSTDTQYF.

The chain joins TRBV9 to TRBJ1-1; 12 nucleotides match TRBD1. Per germline, CDR1 SGDLS and CDR2 YYNGEE. The V and J ends lost 0 bases and 1 base, in that order; junction bases with no gene match: 1. The CDR3 runs 16 residues. The CDR3 DNA reads as TGTGCCAGCAGCGTAGGGGACAGGGGGCAGAACACTGAAGCTTTCTTT. Translated, it gives CASSVGDRGQNTEAFF.

This chain connects TRBV28 to TRBJ2-3, with 10 positions matching TRBD2. The CDR3 runs to 16 residues. Germline V gene lookup returns CDR1 MDHEN and CDR2 SYDVKM. Trimming at V came to 5 bases and at J to 2 bases, leaving 7 bases not matched to a gene. The CDR3 loop reads CASSDKAGGPTDTQYF. The CDR3 coding sequence is TGTGCCAGCAGTGACAAAGCGGGAGGGCCCACAGATACGCAGTATTTT. Looking up the rest from reference TRBV28 and TRBJ2-3 gives the full variable domain: DVKVTQSSRYLVKRTGEKVFLECVQDMDHENMFWYRQDPGLGLRLIYFSYDVKMKEKGDIPEGYSVSREKKERFSLILESASTNQTSMYLCASSDKAGGPTDTQYFGPGTRLTVL.

This clone was observed a single time. The chain is built from TRBV29-1 and TRBJ2-1; 9 bases align to TRBD2. This CDR3 comprises 15 residues. Germline CDR1 is SQVTM and CDR2 is ANQGSEA. The V gene end was trimmed by 0 bases and the J gene end by 9 bases; junction bases not matched to a gene: 9. The CDR3 DNA reads as TGCAGCGTTGAAGATGGGCGGGAGGGTTTAAGTGAGCAGTTCTTC. Translating gives CSVEDGREGLSEQFF.

The J gene is TRBJ2-3, the V gene TRBV9; the match to TRBD1 covers 8 bases. V gave up 2 bases and J gave up 4 bases; unmatched junction bases: 15. Germline V gene lookup returns CDR1 SGDLS and CDR2 YYNGEE. This CDR3 region has 18 residues. The CDR3 loop reads CASSVTSYGTGVSDTQYF. The CDR3 DNA follows: TGTGCCAGCAGCGTGACGAGCTACGGGACAGGAGTTTCAGATACGCAGTATTTT.

This rearrangement joins TRBV5-1 to TRBJ2-7; D gene uncertain. The germline V gene encodes CDR1 SGHRS and CDR2 YFSETQ. The CDR3 length is 15 residues. Trimming shortened V by 0 bases and J by 2 bases, and 12 bases separated the two germline ends. The CDR3 bases are TGCGCCAGCAGCTTGGAGGTGCAGATTGCCTACGAGCAGTACTTC. It is translated as CASSLEVQIAYEQYF. The full variable domain, with the rest looked up from reference TRBV5-1 and TRBJ2-7, is KAGVTQTPRYLIKTRGQQVTLSCSPISGHRSVSWYQQTPGQGLQFLFEYFSETQRNKGNFPGRFSGRQFSNSRSEMNVSTLELGDSALYLCASSLEVQIAYEQYFGPGTRLTVT.

This clone appeared once. The chain combines TRBV25-1 with TRBJ2-7; TRBD2 matches 11 bases. Germline V CDR1 and CDR2: MGHDK, SYGVNS. This CDR3 region has 13 residues. Germline trimming cut 10 bases from V and 0 bases from J; bases unmatched to any gene: 2. The CDR3 region has the DNA TGTGCCACTAGCGGGAGGAGCTCCTACGAGCAGTACTTC. Translating it yields CATSGRSSYEQYF.

This chain uses TRBV29-1 with TRBJ2-1; TRBD1 matches 9 bases. Germline V gene lookup returns CDR1 SQVTM and CDR2 ANQGSEA. CDR3 length: 14 amino acids. Losses at the gene ends were 3 bases for V and 10 bases for J; bases not matched to a gene: 10. The CDR3 here is CSVDPDRGPQEQFF. CDR3 sequence (DNA): TGCAGCGTTGACCCGGACAGGGGCCCTCAGGAGCAGTTCTTC.

The CDR3 spells CASSYVQGFGELFF. Here the CDR3 DNA reads TGTGCCAGCAGTTACGTACAGGGATTTGGGGAGCTGTTTTTT. This chain links TRBV6-5 with TRBJ2-2, with D possibly being TRBD1 (6 bases). Trimming pared 2 bases from V and 8 bases from J, leaving 12 bases between. CDR1 is MNHEY and CDR2 is SVGAGI in the germline V gene. The CDR3 loop spans 14 amino acids.

The chain recombines TRBV2 with TRBJ2-3; 10 bases match TRBD2. The germline gives CDR1 SNHLY, CDR2 FYNNEI. There are 15 residues in the CDR3. J gave up 7 bases and V 10 bases, and 14 bases lay outside the gene matches. CDR3 loop: CAIRGLAGAGYTQYF. CDR3 coding DNA: TGTGCCATCAGGGGGCTAGCGGGAGCGGGATATACGCAGTATTTT.

The chain links TRBV27 to TRBJ2-1, with 7 bases aligning to TRBD2. Trimming took 8 bases from V and 4 from J; bases not matched to a gene: 8. The CDR3 consists of 14 residues. Per the germline V gene, CDR1 is MNHEY and CDR2 is SMNVEV (reference sequence). As DNA, the CDR3 is TGTGCCAGCTCAGCAGCGGGAATATACAATGAGCAGTTCTTC. It translates to CASSAAGIYNEQFF.

This clone has just one count. The J gene is TRBJ1-5, the V gene TRBV7-8; D remains ambiguous. The germline V and J ends were trimmed by 6 bases and 6 bases, with 9 bases remaining between them. The germline gives CDR1 SGHVS, CDR2 FQNEAQ. The CDR3 contains 12 residues. The chain's CDR3 is CASSERGQPQHF. CDR3 nucleotide sequence: TGTGCCAGCAGTGAGCGGGGTCAGCCCCAGCATTTT.

The chain recombines TRBV6-1 with TRBJ2-3; D gene unclear. V gave up 4 bases and J gave up 0 bases, with 2 bases separating them. This CDR3 has 12 amino acids. Germline assignment: CDR1 MNHNS and CDR2 SASEGT. CDR3 sequence (DNA): TGTGCCAGCAGTGCAAGCACAGATACGCAGTATTTT. It encodes CASSASTDTQYF.

The chain has TRBV13 and TRBJ2-1; 8 bases are shared with TRBD1. V lost 5 bases and J lost 0; bases outside the gene matches: 3. CDR1 and CDR2 (germline): PRHDT, FYEKMQ (reference sequence). The CDR3 loop spans 15 amino acids. CDR3 protein: CASSHDRGSYNEQFF. CDR3 DNA: TGTGCCAGCAGCCATGACAGGGGCTCCTACAATGAGCAGTTCTTC.